Presented here are 27 T cell receptor beta chains from one specimen sequenced in a study of blood T cell repertoires in COVID-19 (dated by TCRdb to 2020 to 2022). Libraries were made using the immunoSEQ multiplex PCR assay. TCRdb retrieved this table from immuneACCESS and kept in-frame rearrangements only. Not all clones are present; in checked studies, unresolved V genes account for under half, and no reason is known for the remainder. The sample table shows fewer than 300,000 clones, and around nine tenths are seen once. Clones ranked in the top ten supply 0.95% to 1% of the sample. The sequencing input was peripheral blood. These receptors were obtained from a woman aged 35 to 49 who had recovered from COVID-19.

The chain links TRBV6-5 to TRBJ1-1, with D uncertain. Germline V CDR1 and CDR2: MNHEY, SVGAGI. Trimming removed 6 bases at V and 4 bases at J, with 12 bases between. The CDR3 extends over 13 amino acids. The CDR3 sequence is CASSPHGVTEAFF. The DNA for the CDR3 is TGTGCCAGCAGCCCACACGGGGTCACTGAAGCTTTCTTT.

The chain recombines TRBV6-2 or TRBV6-3 with TRBJ1-2; 7 nucleotides agree with TRBD1. The CDR3 is 14 amino acids. The germline gives CDR1 MNHEY, CDR2 SVGEGT. Trimming removed 2 bases from V and 7 bases from J; junction bases left unmatched: 7. CDR3 sequence reads: CASSYQGVRAGYTF. Here the CDR3 DNA reads TGTGCCAGCAGTTACCAGGGGGTCCGGGCTGGCTACACCTTC.

The rearrangement joins TRBV14 to TRBJ1-1; TRBD1 aligns across 10 bases. Trimming cost V 4 bases and J 4 bases; bases outside gene matches: 9. The germline gives CDR1 SGHDN, CDR2 FVKESK. The CDR3 sequence is 16 residues long. CDR3 nucleotides: TGTGCCAGCAGCCGCCGACAGGGGGCAAGGGGCACTGAAGCTTTCTTT. It translates to CASSRRQGARGTEAFF.

This sequence joins TRBV7-2 and TRBJ1-4, with 9 bases identical to TRBD1. CDR3 size: 16 residues. From germline, CDR1 is SGHTA and CDR2 FQGNSA. J gave up 8 bases and V 0 bases, and 7 bases lay outside the gene matches. CDR3 region: CASSLASGQGREKLFF. The CDR3 nucleotides are TGTGCCAGCAGCTTAGCGTCGGGACAGGGACGGGAAAAACTGTTTTTT.

J is TRBJ1-1 and V is TRBV29-1; perhaps TRBD1 as D (5 bases). The CDR3 runs to 13 residues. Germline assignment: CDR1 SQVTM and CDR2 ANQGSEA. V was cut by 1 base and J by 1 base, with 7 bases left in between. CDR3 bases: TGCAGCGTTGAAGTGGGGCCGAACACTGAAGCTTTCTTT. This gives the protein CSVEVGPNTEAFF.

This chain uses TRBV4-3 with TRBJ1-2; TRBD1 is a possible D gene (6 bases). Trimming stripped 0 bases from V and 4 bases from J, with 18 bases between. The CDR3 sequence is 17 residues long. Looked up from germline, CDR1 is LGHNA and CDR2 is YSLEER. Here the CDR3 DNA reads TGCGCCAGCAGCCAAGATGTGGCAGCGGGGGCCTCCTATGGCTACACCTTC. Amino acid sequence: CASSQDVAAGASYGYTF.

V and J are TRBV4-3 and TRBJ2-1; 11 nucleotides match TRBD2. The germline CDR1 and CDR2 sequences are LGHNA and YSLEER. The ends lost 3 bases at V and 7 bases at J; junction bases unmatched: 5. CDR3 length: 15 residues. CDR3 nucleotides: TGCGCCAGCAGCCACGGGACTAGCGGTGGGAATGAGCAGTTCTTC. It encodes CASSHGTSGGNEQFF.

The rearrangement joins TRBV5-8 to TRBJ2-1, with 9 bases lining up with TRBD2. Germline-derived CDR1 and CDR2 are SGHTS and YDEGEE. The CDR3 contains 17 residues. J lost 1 base, V lost 2 bases, and 7 bases had no gene match. The CDR3 sequence is CASSFFAGGFSYNEQFF. As DNA, the CDR3 is TGTGCCAGCAGCTTTTTCGCGGGAGGGTTTTCCTACAATGAGCAGTTCTTC.

J is TRBJ1-5 and V is TRBV19; D perhaps matches TRBD1 (5 bases). Germline V gene data show CDR1 as LNHDA and CDR2 as SQIVND (reference sequence). CDR3 length equals 16 residues. V shed 1 base and J shed 4 bases, with 14 bases lying between them. For the CDR3, the DNA is TGTGCCAGTAGTATAGGATGGCCAGGGCCGAATCAGCCCCAGCATTTT. Its translation: CASSIGWPGPNQPQHF.

CDR3 bases: TGTGCCAGCTCACCAGCGGGACAGACCTATGGCTACACCTTC. Its protein is CASSPAGQTYGYTF. This chain joins TRBV18 and TRBJ1-2; 7 positions match TRBD1. V was clipped by 2 bases and J by 4 bases; unmatched bases: 4. The germline CDR1 and CDR2 sequences are KGHSH and LQKENI. The CDR3 runs 14 residues.

The V and J genes are TRBV30 and TRBJ1-2; 8 bases line up with TRBD1. The CDR3 contains 15 residues. J lost 4 bases, V lost 3 bases, and 10 bases had no gene match. Germline V gene sequence: CDR1 GTSNPN, CDR2 SVGIG (reference sequence). The CDR3 loop is CAWSPPGTGAYGYTF. CDR3 nucleotides: TGTGCCTGGAGCCCCCCCGGGACAGGAGCCTATGGCTACACCTTC.

The rearrangement joins TRBV30 to TRBJ2-5; a possible D gene is TRBD1 (5 bases). Deletions cut 3 bases from V and 4 bases from J, with 15 bases between. CDR1 is GTSNPN and CDR2 is SVGIG in the germline V gene (reference sequence). The CDR3 is 14 amino acids. CDR3 sequence reads: CAWSPPSQGETQYF. As DNA, the CDR3 is TGTGCCTGGAGCCCCCCCAGCCAGGGAGAGACCCAGTACTTC.

This chain uses TRBV11-3 with TRBJ2-1; TRBD2 might be the D (5 bases). In germline, CDR1 is SGHNT, CDR2 YENEEA. The CDR3 consists of 15 residues. V shed 1 base and J shed 8 bases, with 15 bases lying between them. The CDR3 region has the DNA TGTGCCAGCAGCTTAGCCCGGGGTGGTATAGATGAGCAGTTCTTC. Its protein product is CASSLARGGIDEQFF. The whole variable domain, filled in from reference TRBV11-3 and TRBJ2-1, reads EAGVVQSPRYKIIEKKQPVAFWCNPISGHNTLYWYLQNLGQGPELLIRYENEEAVDDSQLPKDRFSAERLKGVDSTLKIQPAELGDSAVYLCASSLARGGIDEQFFGPGTRLTVL.

The chain joins TRBV9 to TRBJ2-3; 8 nucleotides agree with TRBD2. V was clipped by 0 bases and J by 4 bases; unmatched bases: 7. Germline V gives CDR1 SGDLS, CDR2 YYNGEE. The CDR3 runs 16 residues. The CDR3 is CASSVDGRRGADTQYF. As DNA, the CDR3 is TGTGCCAGCAGCGTAGACGGGAGGCGGGGGGCAGATACGCAGTATTTT.

The chain has TRBV30 and TRBJ2-3, with unresolved D. The length of the CDR3 is 15 residues. Germline CDR1 is GTSNPN and CDR2 is SVGIG (reference sequence). Trimming removed 1 base from V and 0 bases from J, with 11 bases in between. CDR3 amino acids: CAWSGGTLSTDTQYF. The CDR3 DNA sequence: TGTGCCTGGAGTGGCGGAACCCTCAGCACAGATACGCAGTATTTT. Together with reference TRBV30 and TRBJ2-3, the CDR3 gives the full variable domain: SQTIHQWPATLVQPVGSPLSLECTVEGTSNPNLYWYRQAAGRGLQLLFYSVGIGQISSEVPQNLSASRPQDRQFILSSKKLLLSDSGFYLCAWSGGTLSTDTQYFGPGTRLTVL.

V gene TRBV11-3 combines with J gene TRBJ2-5; 7 positions agree with TRBD1. This CDR3 has 14 residues. V gave up 5 bases and J gave up 5 bases; unmatched junction bases: 8. Germline assignment: CDR1 SGHNT and CDR2 YENEEA. The CDR3 spells CASSGDSGEETQYF. The CDR3, as DNA: TGTGCCAGCAGCGGGGACAGTGGGGAGGAGACCCAGTACTTC.

This clone was detected once. The J gene is TRBJ1-1, the V gene TRBV11-3; 10 bases agree with TRBD1. Germline V lookup: CDR1 SGHNT, CDR2 YENEEA. CDR3 size: 15 residues. V was pared by 4 bases and J by 0 bases, with 2 bases of the junction left unmatched. The CDR3 sequence: CASSWTGGMNTEAFF. CDR3 in DNA: TGTGCCAGCAGCTGGACAGGGGGAATGAACACTGAAGCTTTCTTT.

CDR3 protein: CASTPIGGANQPQHF. The CDR3 DNA follows: TGTGCCAGTACCCCAATCGGGGGAGCCAATCAGCCCCAGCATTTT. The V and J genes are TRBV19 and TRBJ1-5; TRBD1 is a possible D gene (5 bases). Germline CDR1 is LNHDA and CDR2 is SQIVND (reference sequence). The CDR3 covers 15 residues. The V end lost 7 bases, the J end lost 3 bases, and 16 bases lay between the germline ends.

This clone was detected only a few times. The V call is TRBV7-2, the J call TRBJ1-3; TRBD1 agrees at 7 bases. The CDR3 spans 16 residues. CDR1 is SGHTA, CDR2 FQGNSA, per germline. Losses at the gene ends were 5 bases for V and 0 bases for J; bases not matched to a gene: 7. CDR3 loop: CASSGTGAASGNTIYF. The CDR3 DNA sequence: TGTGCCAGCAGCGGCACAGGGGCCGCCTCTGGAAACACCATATATTTT.

This chain connects TRBV30 to TRBJ2-3; TRBD1 matches at 12 bases. This CDR3 is 15 amino acids long. Germline CDR1 and CDR2: GTSNPN and SVGIG (reference sequence). Trimming took 0 bases from V and 7 from J; bases not matched to a gene: 5. For the CDR3, the DNA is TGTGCCTGGAGTGTGGGACAGGGGGCGGGGAATACGCAGTATTTT. Translation: CAWSVGQGAGNTQYF.

The chain uses TRBV27 and TRBJ1-4; no definite D call. V was clipped by 6 bases and J by 2 bases, with 22 bases between them. CDR1 and CDR2 (germline): MNHEY, SMNVEV (reference sequence). The CDR3 length is 18 residues. For the CDR3, the DNA is TGTGCCAGCAGACCACTGGGTCTGGAGGGAGGCACTAATGAAAAACTGTTTTTT. Its translation is CASRPLGLEGGTNEKLFF.

The rearrangement links TRBV27 to TRBJ2-7, with 7 bases identical to TRBD1. The CDR3 is 13 amino acids. The V gene end was trimmed by 4 bases and the J gene end by 5 bases; junction bases not matched to a gene: 5. Germline-derived CDR1 and CDR2 are MNHEY and SMNVEV (reference sequence). The CDR3: CASSSTGAHEQYF. The DNA of the CDR3 is TGTGCCAGCAGTTCCACAGGGGCCCACGAGCAGTACTTC.

This chain connects TRBV29-1 to TRBJ1-4; D ambiguous. Trimming pared 3 bases from V and 7 bases from J, leaving 6 bases between. CDR1 is SQVTM and CDR2 is ANQGSEA in the germline V gene. The CDR3 is made up of 11 amino acids. This CDR3 is CSVEATEKLFF. DNA of the CDR3: TGCAGCGTTGAGGCAACTGAAAAACTGTTTTTT.

The chain employs TRBV5-4 and TRBJ2-4; possibly TRBD1 for D (7 bases). CDR3 length equals 18 residues. V lost 4 bases to trimming and J lost 3 bases, with 23 bases between them. Germline loops: CDR1 SGHNT, CDR2 YYREEE (reference sequence). CDR3 nucleotide sequence: TGTGCCAGCAGCCAGCAGGGGGGTTGGGGTCTTGGCAAAAACATTCAGTACTTC. Its translation is CASSQQGGWGLGKNIQYF.

This clone was seen just once. The genes are TRBV27 and TRBJ2-1; 7 bases align to TRBD2. This CDR3 has 16 amino acids. V dropped 5 bases and J dropped 3; count of bases not matched to a gene: 10. Germline V gives CDR1 MNHEY, CDR2 SMNVEV (reference sequence). The CDR3 DNA is TGTGCCAGCAGTCGCCAGCGGGAACCGCGCTACAATGAGCAGTTCTTC. Amino acids: CASSRQREPRYNEQFF.

The chain recombines TRBV4-3 with TRBJ2-7; 11 positions match TRBD1. The CDR3 is 14 residues long. Trimming removed 5 bases from V and 4 bases from J; junction bases left unmatched: 4. CDR1 is LGHNA and CDR2 is YSLEER in the germline V gene. CDR3 protein: CASSGGTGGYEQYF. The DNA for the CDR3 is TGCGCCAGCAGCGGGGGGACAGGGGGGTACGAGCAGTACTTC.

The chain employs TRBV4-1 and TRBJ1-1; D gene uncertain. The V end was cut by 1 base, the J end by 8 bases, with 14 bases between. The germline CDR1 and CDR2 sequences are MGHRA and YSYEKL. The CDR3 has 14 amino acids. In nucleotides, the CDR3 is TGCGCCAGCAGCCAAGCTCCAGTTGGCTTAGAAGCTTTCTTT. Its protein is CASSQAPVGLEAFF.